The next 24 T cell receptor beta chains were all read from a single sample in a study of cytomegalovirus exposure and HLA in healthy donors. A multiplex PCR was run with 60 Vbeta primers and 13 Jbeta primers. Measured with immunoSEQ multiplex PCR; TCRdb has only the in-frame clones, and not every one. The data hold under 150,000 clones, with approximately 75% observed a single time. The sample consisted of PBMCs. These receptors came from a woman aged 40 to 49 in good health and CMV-seropositive.

The chain carries TRBV7-2 and TRBJ2-1; 14 nucleotides line up with TRBD2. The CDR3 spans 15 residues. The ends lost 5 bases at V and 8 bases at J; junction bases unmatched: 5. Germline V gene data show CDR1 as SGHTA and CDR2 as FQGNSA. The chain's CDR3 is CASSPGTSGSDEQFF. The DNA for the CDR3 is TGTGCCAGCAGCCCGGGGACTAGCGGGAGTGATGAGCAGTTCTTC. Full variable domain (remainder filled in from reference TRBV7-2 and TRBJ2-1): GAGVSQSPSNKVTEKGKDVELRCDPISGHTALYWYRQSLGQGLEFLIYFQGNSAPDKSGLPSDRFSAERTGGSVSTLTIQRTQQEDSAVYLCASSPGTSGSDEQFFGPGTRLTVL.

About this clone itself: Here the CDR3 omits its conserved ending phenylalanine or tryptophan, so a read error is the likely source. The DNA is left out, because the CDR3 cannot be placed on it with certainty; the CDR3 is given as TCRdb lists it. The chain recombines TRBV5-6 with TRBJ1-1; the D call in the table, TRBD1, was not verified against the DNA. The CDR3 length is 13 residues, termini included. Germline CDR1 is SGHDT and CDR2 is YYEEEE. The CDR3: CASSSLGGWATFL.

The chain links TRBV27 to TRBJ1-1, with D perhaps TRBD1 (6 bases). CDR1 is MNHEY, CDR2 SMNVEV, per germline (reference sequence). Trimming left V 7 bases short and J 7 bases short, with 19 bases between. CDR3 length: 14 residues. The CDR3: CASNPTGRPSEAFF. The DNA for the CDR3 is TGTGCCAGCAATCCTACAGGGCGCCCGAGTGAAGCTTTCTTT.

This chain links TRBV28 with TRBJ2-1, with 10 positions matching TRBD2. With V trimmed by 4 bases and J by 5 bases, 5 bases remained unmatched. CDR3 length: 15 residues. Germline V gene data show CDR1 as MDHEN and CDR2 as SYDVKM. The CDR3 DNA is TGTGCCAGCAGTTCCGAGCGGGAGGGAAACAATGAGCAGTTCTTC. Translated, it gives CASSSEREGNNEQFF.

The CDR3 loop is CASSPTSGSYNEQFF. DNA of the CDR3: TGCGCCAGCAGCCCGACTAGCGGGAGTTACAATGAGCAGTTCTTC. The chain couples TRBV5-1 to TRBJ2-1; TRBD2 matches at 12 bases. Germline CDR1 is SGHRS and CDR2 is YFSETQ. The J segment lost 4 bases and the V segment lost 4 bases, leaving 3 bases of the junction unmatched. This CDR3 is 15 amino acids long.

The gene calls are TRBV10-1 and TRBJ2-5; 10 nucleotides match TRBD2. The CDR3 consists of 16 residues. Germline V gene sequence: CDR1 WNHNN, CDR2 SYGVQD (reference sequence). After removal of 3 bases from V and 4 bases from J, the junction contained 8 bases not matched to a gene. CDR3 DNA: TGCGCCAGCAGTGAACACATAGCGGGGGGTGTAGAGACCCAGTACTTC. Its protein product is CASSEHIAGGVETQYF.

The chain couples TRBV6-5 to TRBJ1-2, with TRBD1 matching over 7 bases. V gave up 7 bases and J gave up 4 bases; unmatched junction bases: 6. CDR1 and CDR2 from the germline V gene are MNHEY and SVGAGI. CDR3 length: 13 residues. CDR3 in DNA: TGTGCCAGCACCGACAGGGTTGGCTATGGCTACACCTTC. Amino acids: CASTDRVGYGYTF.

This rearrangement joins TRBV10-3 to TRBJ1-2; 7 bases agree with TRBD1. This CDR3 contains 17 residues. The junction had 21 bases not matched to a gene; V was cut back by 6 bases and J by 8 bases. The germline V gene encodes CDR1 ENHRY and CDR2 SYGVKD. CDR3 nucleotide sequence: TGTGCCATCAGCGCCGGGACAGCGAGCCAAGTTTCCATCGGCTACACCTTC. Translation gives CAISAGTASQVSIGYTF.

This clone occurred a few times. This chain joins TRBV5-1 and TRBJ2-2; 7 bases line up with TRBD2. The CDR3 has 15 residues. Per the germline V gene, CDR1 is SGHRS and CDR2 is YFSETQ. The V and J ends lost 3 bases and 6 bases, in that order; junction bases with no gene match: 8. The CDR3 DNA reads TGCGCCAGCAGCTCGGGGGGTAGCGGTTCCGGGGAGCTGTTTTTT. Translation: CASSSGGSGSGELFF.

The count of this clone is one. V and J are TRBV18 and TRBJ2-1; a weak D match, TRBD1 (6 bases). Trimming took 5 bases from V and 8 from J, leaving 16 bases between them. The CDR3 is made up of 14 amino acids. In germline, CDR1 is KGHSH, CDR2 LQKENI. CDR3 coding DNA: TGTGCCAGCTCAGGGCTAGGACAGACCTATGAGCAGTTCTTC. Residues: CASSGLGQTYEQFF.

The V gene is TRBV7-8, the J gene TRBJ1-1, with 7 bases aligning to TRBD1. There are 18 residues in the CDR3. V was clipped by 5 bases and J by 2 bases; unmatched bases: 17. CDR1 is SGHVS and CDR2 is FQNEAQ in the germline V gene. CDR3 coding DNA: TGTGCCAGCAGCCGACCCGCCGGACAGGCCGCTTCTAACACTGAAGCTTTCTTT. Translated: CASSRPAGQAASNTEAFF.

This clone is a singleton in its sample. CDR3 DNA: TGTGCCAGCAGTTACGTCTGGAGTAGCGAATCCTACGAGCAGTACTTC. Encoded protein: CASSYVWSSESYEQYF. The chain recombines TRBV6-6 with TRBJ2-7; TRBD2 is a possible D gene (5 bases). The CDR3 extends over 16 amino acids. Trimming took 2 bases from V and 1 from J, leaving 15 bases between them. Germline CDR1 MNHNY, CDR2 SVGAGI (reference sequence).

The J gene is TRBJ2-5, the V gene TRBV29-1; 8 bases are shared with TRBD2. The CDR3 is 16 residues long. Germline CDR1 and CDR2: SQVTM and ANQGSEA. The J segment lost 9 bases and the V segment lost 4 bases, leaving 19 bases of the junction unmatched. The CDR3 loop is CSVAPRGGHGAGAQYF. CDR3 bases: TGCAGCGTTGCCCCAAGGGGTGGACACGGAGCGGGGGCCCAGTACTTC. Together with reference TRBV29-1 and TRBJ2-5, the CDR3 gives the full variable domain: SAVISQKPSRDICQRGTSLTIQCQVDSQVTMMFWYRQQPGQSLTLIATANQGSEATYESGFVIDKFPISRPNLTFSTLTVSNMSPEDSSIYLCSVAPRGGHGAGAQYFGPGTRLLVL.

J is TRBJ2-1 and V is TRBV5-4; D perhaps matches TRBD2 (6 bases). This CDR3 contains 14 residues. Looked up from germline, CDR1 is SGHNT and CDR2 is YYREEE (reference sequence). V was trimmed by 5 bases and J by 5 bases, leaving 14 bases between them. The CDR3 nucleotides read TGTGCCAGCAGGAGGGGAGGCCAAAACAATGAGCAGTTCTTC. Residues: CASRRGGQNNEQFF.

CDR3: CASSKAGTYEQYF. CDR3 DNA: TGTGCCAGCAGTAAAGCAGGGACCTACGAGCAGTACTTC. This chain joins TRBV5-4 and TRBJ2-7; tentatively, D is TRBD1 (5 bases). CDR1 and CDR2 (germline): SGHNT, YYREEE (reference sequence). There are 13 residues in the CDR3. V gave up 5 bases and J gave up 2 bases, with 11 bases separating them.

This chain links TRBV7-3 with TRBJ2-6, with 7 bases that match TRBD1. The J segment lost 0 bases and the V segment lost 4 bases, leaving 6 bases of the junction unmatched. Germline V lookup: CDR1 SGHTA, CDR2 FQGTGA. This CDR3 contains 17 residues. CDR3 amino acids: CASSYQGEYSGANVLTF. The CDR3 bases are TGTGCCAGCAGCTACCAGGGGGAATACTCTGGGGCCAACGTCCTGACTTTC.

A few counts support this clone. The V call is TRBV7-2, the J call TRBJ2-7; 9 bases agree with TRBD2. Germline CDR1 reads SGHTA; CDR2 reads FQGNSA. The CDR3 is made up of 13 amino acids. Germline trimming cut 5 bases from V and 6 bases from J; bases unmatched to any gene: 5. This CDR3 reads CASSVSGSPEQYF. DNA for the CDR3: TGTGCCAGCAGCGTTAGCGGGAGCCCCGAGCAGTACTTC.

The gene calls are TRBV30 and TRBJ1-6, with 7 bases identical to TRBD1. This CDR3 is 14 amino acids long. V lost 4 bases to trimming and J lost 8 bases; unmatched junction nucleotides: 8. Germline loops: CDR1 GTSNPN, CDR2 SVGIG (reference sequence). CDR3 in DNA: TGTGCCTGGACAGGAACAGGGGTGGATTCACCCCTCCACTTT. Its translation is CAWTGTGVDSPLHF.

The genes are TRBV11-1 and TRBJ1-1, with TRBD1 as a possible D gene (6 bases). This CDR3 is built from 17 residues. CDR1 and CDR2 (germline): SGHAT, FQDESV (reference sequence). The V end was cut by 5 bases, the J end by 6 bases, with 25 bases between. The CDR3 loop reads CASSLRARRTGNAEAFF. DNA of the CDR3: TGTGCCAGCAGCCTTAGGGCCCGGAGAACAGGGAATGCTGAAGCTTTCTTT.

This rearrangement joins TRBV5-1 to TRBJ2-1, with a possible D match to TRBD2 (5 bases). The CDR3 length is 14 residues. Germline CDR1 SGHRS, CDR2 YFSETQ. The V end lost 7 bases, the J end lost 9 bases, and 20 bases lay between the germline ends. The CDR3 region is CASGPFSTRSEQFF. CDR3 nucleotides: TGCGCCAGCGGCCCATTCTCAACTAGAAGTGAGCAGTTCTTC.

The chain joins TRBV19 to TRBJ1-1, with 7 bases lining up with TRBD1. V dropped 8 bases and J dropped 5; count of bases not matched to a gene: 5. The CDR3 runs to 12 residues. Germline lookup yields CDR1 LNHDA and CDR2 SQIVND (reference sequence). The CDR3, as DNA: TGTGCCAGTGGACAGGCGAGGACTGAAGCTTTCTTT. It is translated as CASGQARTEAFF.

Turning to this clone: An end of the junction differs from the germline gene, which may be a read error. Other DNA sequences from this sample encode an identical CDR3 as well. V usage is TRBV5-1 and J usage is TRBJ2-5; possible D gene TRBD1, 6 bases. Germline CDR1 SGHRS, CDR2 YFSETQ. The CDR3 loop spans 14 amino acids. CDR3: CASSPRTVQETQYF. As DNA, the CDR3 is TGTGCCAGCAGCCCTCGGACAGTGCAAGAGACCCAGTACTTC.

The rearrangement links TRBV14 to TRBJ1-1, with 8 nucleotides matching TRBD1. The CDR3 sequence is 15 residues long. Germline V gives CDR1 SGHDN, CDR2 FVKESK. After removal of 4 bases from V and 6 bases from J, the junction contained 10 bases not matched to a gene. CDR3 DNA: TGTGCCAGCAGCCCACGACAGGGGAAGGGAGCTGAAGCTTTCTTT. It specifies CASSPRQGKGAEAFF. The complete variable domain, with remaining parts taken from reference TRBV14 and TRBJ1-1, reads EAGVTQFPSHSVIEKGQTVTLRCDPISGHDNLYWYRRVMGKEIKFLLHFVKESKQDESGMPNNRFLAERTGGTYSTLKVQPAELEDSGVYFCASSPRQGKGAEAFFGQGTRLTVV.

The J gene is TRBJ2-3, the V gene TRBV27; D gene ambiguous. The CDR3 runs to 12 residues. The V end lost 4 bases, the J end lost 5 bases, and 7 bases lay between the germline ends. In germline, CDR1 is MNHEY, CDR2 SMNVEV (reference sequence). The CDR3 reads CASSSIRDTQYF. The CDR3 DNA follows: TGTGCCAGCAGTTCCATTAGAGATACGCAGTATTTT.